Below are 25 T cell receptor beta chains sequenced from a single sample in a study of T cells in Graves' hyperthyroidism and ophthalmopathy. TCR beta CDR3 region amplification was performed from RNA transcripts. The study used the HTBI primer set for a first-round RT-PCR of the TCR CDR3. TCRdb ran MiXCR on the multiplex PCR reads and lists one entry per CDR3 protein. The profile shows 620,000 or so distinct CDR3 sequences, 14% of them singletons. Sequenced sample: blood. These receptors originate from a woman aged 45-59 years with Graves' ophthalmopathy.

V and J are TRBV5-4 and TRBJ2-1; TRBD1 matches at 8 bases. This CDR3 spans 16 amino acids. Trimming removed 4 bases from V and 2 bases from J; junction bases left unmatched: 8. Germline loops: CDR1 SGHNT, CDR2 YYREEE (reference sequence). CDR3 sequence reads: CASSLRQGSTYNEQFF. The CDR3 DNA reads as TGTGCCAGCAGCCTGCGACAGGGGAGTACCTACAATGAGCAGTTCTTC.

This clonotype was found many times. The V and J genes are TRBV18 and TRBJ1-1; D ambiguous. Trimming stripped 1 base from V and 1 base from J, with 19 bases between. The CDR3 is 18 residues long. Germline CDR1 is KGHSH and CDR2 is LQKENI. The CDR3 spells CASSPQEPGSHSNTEAFF. The CDR3 bases are TGTGCCAGCTCACCACAGGAACCGGGATCCCACTCGAACACTGAAGCTTTCTTT.

This clonotype was observed at least ten times. The V gene is TRBV7-9, the J gene TRBJ1-2, with D unclear. Germline CDR1 is SEHNR and CDR2 is FQNEAQ (reference sequence). The V end lost 2 bases, the J end lost 3 bases, and 13 bases lay between the germline ends. The CDR3 covers 15 residues. The CDR3 sequence is CASSLPDQEYYGYTF. The CDR3 coding sequence is TGTGCCAGCAGCTTACCAGACCAGGAATACTATGGCTACACCTTC.

This clonotype was detected ten times or more. This sequence joins TRBV28 and TRBJ1-3, with 9 positions matching TRBD1. The V gene's germline CDR1 is MDHEN and CDR2 SYDVKM. This CDR3 is built from 16 residues. Trimming at V came to 5 bases and at J to 3 bases, leaving 8 bases not matched to a gene. The CDR3 protein is CASSLLGQGGGNTIYF. The CDR3 bases are TGTGCCAGCAGTCTACTGGGACAGGGAGGTGGAAACACCATATATTTT.

This clonotype came up many times. The chain carries TRBV24-1 and TRBJ2-7; D is possibly TRBD1 (6 bases). Germline CDR1 KGHDR, CDR2 SFDVKD. The CDR3 is made up of 14 amino acids. Trimming took off 4 bases at V and 6 bases at J, with 15 bases between the two ends. The CDR3 protein is CATSDPRQAGEQYF. Written as DNA, the CDR3 is TGTGCCACCAGTGACCCCCGACAGGCGGGCGAGCAGTACTTC.

This clonotype was recorded many times. This rearrangement joins TRBV6-1 to TRBJ2-5; 10 bases align to TRBD1. The germline CDR1 and CDR2 sequences are MNHNS and SASEGT. The V segment lost 3 bases and the J segment 7 bases; nucleotides outside the gene matches: 11. The CDR3 extends over 16 amino acids. This CDR3 reads CASSDPVGTGAGTQYF. In DNA form, the CDR3 reads TGTGCCAGCAGTGACCCCGTCGGGACAGGGGCTGGGACCCAGTACTTC.

This clonotype was counted a few times. An end of the junction differs from the germline gene, which may be a read error. This chain joins TRBV30 and TRBJ2-1; D unresolved. The CDR3 runs 14 residues. CDR1 is GTSNPN and CDR2 is SVGIG in the germline V gene (reference sequence). CDR3 DNA: TGTGCCTGGAGTGTTGGCTCATTCTACAATGGGCAGTTCTTC. The encoded protein is CAWSVGSFYNGQFF.

This clonotype was counted ten times or more. The chain employs TRBV28 and TRBJ1-1; no definite D call. The V end was cut by 2 bases, the J end by 2 bases, with 6 bases between. This CDR3 has 13 residues. Germline CDR1 reads MDHEN; CDR2 reads SYDVKM. Here the CDR3 reads CASSLPGNTEAFF. The CDR3, as DNA: TGTGCCAGCAGTTTACCCGGTAACACTGAAGCTTTCTTT.

This clonotype was observed at least ten times. The chain combines TRBV2 with TRBJ2-7; 10 bases are shared with TRBD2. Germline V lookup: CDR1 SNHLY, CDR2 FYNNEI. The CDR3 covers 17 residues. The ends lost 4 bases at V and 2 bases at J; junction bases unmatched: 11. The DNA of the CDR3 is TGTGCCAGCAGTGGCGACCCCTTAGCGGGAGGAACCTACGAGCAGTACTTC. Translating gives CASSGDPLAGGTYEQYF. The full variable domain, with the rest looked up from reference TRBV2 and TRBJ2-7, is EPEVTQTPSHQVTQMGQEVILRCVPISNHLYFYWYRQILGQKVEFLVSFYNNEISEKSEIFDDQFSVERPDGSNFTLKIRSTKLEDSAMYFCASSGDPLAGGTYEQYFGPGTRLTVT.

This clonotype was detected many times. The gene calls are TRBV15 and TRBJ1-5, with 7 bases identical to TRBD1. Trimming at V came to 4 bases and at J to 2 bases, leaving 11 bases not matched to a gene. The CDR3 length is 17 residues. Germline V gene sequence: CDR1 LNHNV, CDR2 YYDKDF (reference sequence). The DNA of the CDR3 is TGTGCCACCAGCACAGAGTTGAGGGGGCTGGGCAATCAGCCCCAGCATTTT. This encodes CATSTELRGLGNQPQHF.

This clonotype was recorded at least ten times. The chain couples TRBV20-1 to TRBJ2-5; D ambiguous. Germline assignment: CDR1 DFQATT and CDR2 SNEGSKA (reference sequence). The ends were cut back, 6 bases at V and 5 bases at J, with 16 bases in the middle. The CDR3 extends over 13 amino acids. The CDR3 here is CSAISGERETQYF. CDR3 sequence (DNA): TGCAGTGCCATCTCCGGCGAACGGGAGACCCAGTACTTC.

In its sample, this clonotype was seen many times. The rearrangement joins TRBV6-1 to TRBJ2-7; D is perhaps TRBD1 (6 bases). Germline V gene data show CDR1 as MNHNS and CDR2 as SASEGT. The ends were cut back, 6 bases at V and 1 base at J, with 16 bases in the middle. CDR3 length: 15 amino acids. This CDR3 is CASSIGVQGSYEQYF. As DNA, the CDR3 is TGTGCCAGCAGCATTGGGGTACAGGGTTCCTACGAGCAGTACTTC.

Many counts were recorded for this clonotype. CDR3 protein: CSAIIRGDTQYF. CDR3 DNA sequence: TGCAGTGCTATTATCAGGGGAGATACGCAGTATTTT. The V and J genes are TRBV20-1 and TRBJ2-3; possibly TRBD1 for D (6 bases). The CDR3 has 12 amino acids. V was shortened by 4 bases and J by 5 bases, with 10 bases between the two germline ends. Germline V CDR1 and CDR2: DFQATT, SNEGSKA (reference sequence).

This clonotype was recorded at least ten times. The chain employs TRBV9 and TRBJ2-1, with D hard to call. Germline CDR1 and CDR2: SGDLS and YYNGEE. This CDR3 is 14 amino acids long. The ends were cut back, 2 bases at V and 5 bases at J, with 11 bases in the middle. The CDR3 is CASSVTSLDNEQFF. CDR3 nucleotides: TGTGCCAGCAGCGTTACCTCCCTAGACAATGAGCAGTTCTTC.

This clonotype was observed at least ten times. This chain uses TRBV5-1 with TRBJ2-5; D is unresolved. The CDR3 runs to 15 residues. Germline V gene sequence: CDR1 SGHRS, CDR2 YFSETQ. V lost 2 bases and J lost 0, with 11 bases in between. This CDR3 reads CASSLGPTYQETQYF. The CDR3 DNA reads TGCGCCAGCAGCTTAGGACCGACGTACCAAGAGACCCAGTACTTC.

This chain joins TRBV20-1 and TRBJ2-1, with 8 bases identical to TRBD1. This CDR3 has 11 amino acids. Per germline, CDR1 DFQATT and CDR2 SNEGSKA (reference sequence). J lost 15 bases, V lost 1 base, and 5 bases had no gene match. This CDR3 reads CSARGQGNRFF. The CDR3 DNA is TGCAGTGCTAGAGGACAGGGGAATAGGTTCTTC.

This clonotype showed up just a few times. V and J are TRBV3-1 and TRBJ1-1; a possible D gene is TRBD1 (5 bases). The germline CDR1 and CDR2 sequences are LGHDT and YNNKEL (reference sequence). The CDR3 has 13 residues. The germline V and J ends were trimmed by 1 base and 4 bases, with 7 bases remaining between them. The CDR3, as DNA: TGTGCCAGCAGCCAAGGGGGCTTCACTGAAGCTTTCTTT. It translates to CASSQGGFTEAFF.

This clonotype has at least ten counts. The rearrangement uses TRBV27 and TRBJ2-7; TRBD2 matches 10 bases. The CDR3 length is 16 residues. Germline CDR1 reads MNHEY; CDR2 reads SMNVEV (reference sequence). Losses at the gene ends were 0 bases for V and 7 bases for J; bases not matched to a gene: 9. As DNA, the CDR3 is TGTGCCAGCAGTTTATCGATCGGGCTAGCGGGAGAGGAGCAGTACTTC. It codes for CASSLSIGLAGEEQYF.

This clonotype was observed a few times. The J gene is TRBJ1-2, the V gene TRBV7-6; possible D gene TRBD1, 6 bases. Germline V lookup: CDR1 SGHVS, CDR2 FNYEAQ. Trimming left V 4 bases short and J 0 bases short, with 21 bases between. There are 18 residues in the CDR3. The chain's CDR3 is CASSSNPGTPRSNYGYTF. CDR3 DNA sequence: TGTGCCAGCAGCTCTAACCCAGGGACACCCAGGTCTAACTATGGCTACACCTTC.

This clonotype was seen many times. The V gene is TRBV7-9, the J gene TRBJ2-1; 11 bases align to TRBD2. From germline, CDR1 is SEHNR and CDR2 FQNEAQ (reference sequence). The CDR3 loop spans 15 amino acids. J was trimmed by 4 bases and V by 6 bases; bases with no gene match: 5. The CDR3 loop is CASSPGLAEYNEQFF. The CDR3 DNA is TGTGCCAGCAGTCCGGGACTAGCGGAATACAATGAGCAGTTCTTC.

Ten or more counts support this clonotype. The chain carries TRBV6-2 or TRBV6-3 and TRBJ2-5, with D unresolved. Deletions cut 2 bases from V and 0 bases from J, with 13 bases between. Germline V gene sequence: CDR1 MNHEY, CDR2 SVGEGT. The CDR3 is made up of 16 amino acids. This CDR3 reads CASSYQAGRHQETQYF. CDR3 sequence (DNA): TGTGCCAGCAGTTACCAGGCAGGACGGCACCAAGAGACCCAGTACTTC.

The table lists this clonotype with many counts. V and J are TRBV28 and TRBJ2-7; the D call may be TRBD1 or TRBD2 (5 bases each). CDR3 length: 14 residues. The germline CDR1 and CDR2 sequences are MDHEN and SYDVKM. Trimming took 4 bases from V and 4 from J, leaving 14 bases between them. CDR3 nucleotides: TGTGCCAGCAGTTCCTGGGACCTCACTTACGAGCAGTACTTC. Amino acids: CASSSWDLTYEQYF.

This clonotype was counted only a few times. The chain combines TRBV4-3 with TRBJ2-4; tentatively, D is TRBD2 (6 bases). The germline CDR1 and CDR2 sequences are LGHNA and YSLEER. The ends were cut back, 0 bases at V and 4 bases at J, with 13 bases in the middle. CDR3 length: 16 residues. CDR3: CASSQDPGAGKNIQYF. The CDR3 coding sequence is TGCGCCAGCAGCCAAGATCCAGGTGCGGGAAAAAACATTCAGTACTTC.

This clonotype was observed at least ten times. The chain employs TRBV28 and TRBJ1-1, with D possibly matching TRBD1 (5 bases). CDR1 is MDHEN and CDR2 is SYDVKM in the germline V gene. V was trimmed by 5 bases and J by 6 bases, leaving 16 bases between them. The CDR3 is 14 amino acids. The CDR3 reads CASSPREVVPEAFF. CDR3 bases: TGTGCCAGCAGTCCCAGGGAGGTGGTTCCTGAAGCTTTCTTT.

This clonotype has a count of ten or more. This chain uses TRBV7-9 with TRBJ2-7; D is perhaps TRBD1 (6 bases). This CDR3 is 15 amino acids long. Looked up from germline, CDR1 is SEHNR and CDR2 is FQNEAQ (reference sequence). The V end lost 2 bases, the J end lost 5 bases, and 16 bases lay between the germline ends. CDR3 nucleotides: TGTGCCAGCAGCTTAAGTCCAGGGGTTAGCGACGAGCAGTACTTC. This translates into CASSLSPGVSDEQYF.